This T cell receptor (beta chain) was identified in a study of cytomegalovirus exposure and HLA in healthy donors (dated 2017 in TCRdb). Regarding the complete study: A later analysis indicated that the 95 to 150 validation repertoires were generated on the platform also employed for the 650 to 850 repertoires of the first cohort. The study aimed to test whether signatures of past pathogen exposure could be identified by cataloging public T cell receptors. In addition to the first cohort of 666 subjects, a separate validation cohort of approximately 130 different subjects was used. To predict cytomegalovirus infection status, the study brought together high-throughput TCR immunosequencing, statistical association of individual TCRs with disease status, and machine learning. Findings and caveats that apply to the study as a whole: The classifier was reported to diagnose cytomegalovirus status with high specificity and sensitivity in both the original and validation cohorts. In vitro tests confirmed that a few of the cytomegalovirus-associated TCR beta chains recognize cytomegalovirus antigens. Most TCR sequences were observed very rarely across donors, whereas some public TCRs were present in many individuals. In a later analysis, TCRs clustered in the first cohort were found to also tend to co-occur in the roughly 130 validation repertoires, with 90% to 95% of cluster scores above 0. According to the authors, the approach could potentially be generalized to other disease states and immunological phenotypes. A later analysis lacked HLA typing for the validation cohort, so it scored co-occurrence in that cohort across all 120 repertoires. The study gave a list of more than 150 TCR beta chains associated with cytomegalovirus.

For CDR1 and CDR2, the germline V gene lists SGHVS and FQNEAQ. Relative to germline, V is 5 bases shorter and J is 6 bases shorter, with 10 bases between their ends. The CDR3, cysteine through phenylalanine, is 13 amino acids long. Of all the DNA, just the CDR3 is kept, 39 bases in frame from base 1. With regard to this clone: Which antigen it targets is not known. The sample holds no much larger clone one base away, and base qualities are not on file.

Separate from the roughly 650-subject first cohort, the validation cohort of roughly 110 subjects was the group to which the donors belonged. The library was built by means of the immunoSEQ multiplex PCR assay. The source study handled its data this way. A statistical classification framework was built to diagnose cytomegalovirus status from the catalog of TCR beta chain sequences. TCRdb obtained this table from immuneACCESS and retained in-frame rearrangements with V and J assigned. These tables miss some clones; where compared with another copy, unresolved V genes account for less than half of the shortfall, and the remainder is unexplained. The V and J calls and clone size were taken over from that table, and D and trimming were inferred from the DNA. This sample gives some 120,000 clones in total; about nine tenths of them show up just once. Clones ranked in the top ten supply over 3% of the sample.

The specimen sequenced was PBMCs. The chain couples TRBV7-8 to TRBJ1-4; too little of a D gene remains to name it. The receptor was isolated from a young man in good health and CMV-seronegative. The CDR3 sequence is CASSPQRDEKLFF. The DNA reads TGTGCCAGCAGCCCCCAGCGGGATGAAAAACTGTTTTTT.